This is a list of T cell receptor beta chains from one sample in a study of CD4 and CD8 cells across lung adenocarcinoma regions. TCRdb re-called the PCR reads with MiXCR, one entry per CDR3 protein. The sample contains about 3,500 distinct CDR3 sequences, 46% of which appear only once. The sample was CD8+ T cells from the center of a lung tumor. The receptors were sampled from a male donor with lung adenocarcinoma. The CD4 and CD8 labels of this study may be unreliable. CDR3s include the opening cysteine and the closing phenylalanine or tryptophan. The D gene is left open where the match is weak. Clone size, where shown, is once, few, many, or a class for clones that have expanded.

j_call v_call clone_size d_call cdr3_nt cdr3_aa
TRBJ2-3 TRBV27 - - TGTGCCAGCAGTTGCGCGGGGAGGGGGGGCCGTAACCAAGAGACCCAGTATTTT CASSCAGRGGRNQETQYF
TRBJ2-5 TRBV27 - TRBD1 TGTGCCAGCAGTCCGACAGGGGCTTGGGAGACCCAGTACTTC CASSPTGAWETQYF
TRBJ2-5 TRBV6-1 medium-sized - TGTGCCAGCAGTGACAGGGGTTACGACGGCCAGTACTTC CASSDRGYDGQYF
TRBJ2-5 TRBV7-2 few - TGTGCCAGCAGCTTAGTAAGAAGTGGGACCCAGTACTTC CASSLVRSGTQYF
TRBJ2-7 TRBV27 - TRBD2 TGTGCCAGCAGTTCTCAACTAGCGGGAGGGCTGGACGAGCAGTACTTC CASSSQLAGGLDEQYF
TRBJ2-7 TRBV6-1 - TRBD2 TGTGCCAGCAGTACCGGGACTAGCGGTTCCTACGAGCAGTACTTC CASSTGTSGSYEQYF
TRBJ2-6 TRBV6-1 - - TGTGCCAGCAGTGTCAGGGATCAGGTTGGGGCCAACGACCAGTATTTC CASSVRDQVGANDQYF
TRBJ2-5 TRBV10-1 - TRBD2 TGCGCCAGCAGTGAGTCCGGGACTAGCGGGACAGAGACCCAGTACTTC CASSESGTSGTETQYF
TRBJ2-5 TRBV6-1 - TRBD2 TGTGCCAGCAGCGCGAGACTAGCGGGGGATCAAGAGACCCAGTACTTC CASSARLAGDQETQYF
TRBJ2-1 TRBV27 few - TGTGCCAGCAGTCAGGACCTACTGCCGGGCAATGAGCAGTTCTTC CASSQDLLPGNEQFF
TRBJ2-7 TRBV6-1 medium-sized TRBD1 TGTGCCAGCAGGGAACCGGGACAGGGAGTCGAGCAGTACTTC CASREPGQGVEQYF
TRBJ2-3 TRBV10-1 large - TGCGCCAGCAGTTTAGGACAGAGCACAGATACGCAGTATTTT CASSLGQSTDTQYF
TRBJ2-5 TRBV7-2 - - TGTGCCAGCAGCACCGATACCTTAGGAGAGACCCAGTACTTC CASSTDTLGETQYF
TRBJ1-6 TRBV11-1 - - TGTGCCAGCAGCTTCAGGGGCAATAATTCACCCCTCCACTTT CASSFRGNNSPLHF
TRBJ2-3 TRBV10-1 - - TGCGCCAGCAGTGGGGGCCGCGACCGCGAGACGCAGTATTTT CASSGGRDRETQYF
TRBJ1-2 TRBV27 - - TGTGCCAGCAGTCCATCACGGGGTAACTATGGCTCCACCTTC CASSPSRGNYGSTF
TRBJ2-5 TRBV27 few TRBD1 TGTGCCAGCAGACGACAGGGCCTGCAAGAGACCCAGTACTTC CASRRQGLQETQYF
TRBJ2-4 TRBV27 - TRBD2 TGTGCGAGCAGTTCCCCGCGAGCGGGAGGCACAGATATTCAGTACTTC CASSSPRAGGTDIQYF
TRBJ2-4 TRBV20-1 - - TGCAGTGCTAGGTTAAGCCGGGACCTTCTCAAAAACATTCAGTACTTC CSARLSRDLLKNIQYF
TRBJ2-1 TRBV11-3 medium-sized - TGTGCCAGCAGCTTAGTGGATAATGAGCAGTTCTTC CASSLVDNEQFF
TRBJ2-1 TRBV10-2 - - TGCGCCAGCAGTGTTCCCTCTGAGCAGTTCTTC CASSVPSEQFF
TRBJ2-3 TRBV10-2 - - TGCGCCAGCAGTGTCCAGGCAGGCGCAGATACGCAGTATTTT CASSVQAGADTQYF
TRBJ2-5 TRBV7-8 - - TGTGCCAGCAGCTTATTCGGTTGGGGGGACCAAGAGACCCAGTACTTC CASSLFGWGDQETQYF
TRBJ2-1 TRBV6-1 few - TGTGCCAGCAGCTCCCCGGGGGGCAGCTACAATGAGCAGTTCTTC CASSSPGGSYNEQFF
TRBJ2-1 TRBV7-2 - TRBD2 TGTGCCAGCAGCTTAGCTGGCGGGAGCTACGAGCAGTTCTTC CASSLAGGSYEQFF
TRBJ2-7 TRBV7-2 few - TGTGCCAGCAGCCTCCAGTACGAGCAGTACTTC CASSLQYEQYF
TRBJ2-1 TRBV28 - TRBD2 TGTGCCAGCAGTCACAGAGGTAGCGGGTTCTACAATGAGCAGTTCTTC CASSHRGSGFYNEQFF
TRBJ2-7 TRBV27 medium-sized - TGTGCCAGCAGTGCAAGGGACCGACCCTACGAGCAGTACTTC CASSARDRPYEQYF